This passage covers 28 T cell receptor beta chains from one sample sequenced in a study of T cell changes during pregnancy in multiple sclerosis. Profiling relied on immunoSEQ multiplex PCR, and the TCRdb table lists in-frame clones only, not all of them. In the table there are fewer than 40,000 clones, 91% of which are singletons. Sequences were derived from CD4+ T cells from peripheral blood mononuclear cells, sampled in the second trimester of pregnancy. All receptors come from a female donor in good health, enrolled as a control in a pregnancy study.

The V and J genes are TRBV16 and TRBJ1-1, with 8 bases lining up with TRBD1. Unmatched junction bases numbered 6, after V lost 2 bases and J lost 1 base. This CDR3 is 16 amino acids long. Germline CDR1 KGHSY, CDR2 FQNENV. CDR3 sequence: CASSQATGTGNTEAFF. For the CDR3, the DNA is TGTGCCAGCAGCCAAGCGACCGGGACAGGGAACACTGAAGCTTTCTTT.

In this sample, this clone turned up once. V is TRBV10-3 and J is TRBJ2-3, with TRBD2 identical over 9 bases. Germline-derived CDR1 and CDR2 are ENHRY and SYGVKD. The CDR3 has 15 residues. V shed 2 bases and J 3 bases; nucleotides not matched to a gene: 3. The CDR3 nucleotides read TGTGCCATCAGTGAGATTAGCGGGGGAACAGATACGCAGTATTTT. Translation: CAISEISGGTDTQYF.

CDR3 coding DNA: TGTGCCAGCAGCAAAGGGTTGGAGGGACTAGAGCAACACGAGCAGTACTTC. Translated: CASSKGLEGLEQHEQYF. The chain combines TRBV21-1 with TRBJ2-7; the D call in the table, TRBD2, was not verified against the DNA. TRBV21-1 represents a pseudogene. There are 17 residues in the CDR3.

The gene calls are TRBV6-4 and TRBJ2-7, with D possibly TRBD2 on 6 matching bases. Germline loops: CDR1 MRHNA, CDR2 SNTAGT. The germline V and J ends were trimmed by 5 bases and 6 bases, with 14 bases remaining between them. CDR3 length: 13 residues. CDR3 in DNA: TGTGCCAGCAGTCCCGAGACTAGATCCGAGCAGTACTTC. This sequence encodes CASSPETRSEQYF.

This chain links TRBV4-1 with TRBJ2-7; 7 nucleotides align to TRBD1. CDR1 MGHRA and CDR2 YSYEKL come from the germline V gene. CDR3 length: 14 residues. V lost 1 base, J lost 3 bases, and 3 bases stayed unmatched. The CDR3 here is CASSQGDSVYEQYF. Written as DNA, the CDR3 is TGCGCCAGCAGCCAAGGGGACAGTGTCTACGAGCAGTACTTC.

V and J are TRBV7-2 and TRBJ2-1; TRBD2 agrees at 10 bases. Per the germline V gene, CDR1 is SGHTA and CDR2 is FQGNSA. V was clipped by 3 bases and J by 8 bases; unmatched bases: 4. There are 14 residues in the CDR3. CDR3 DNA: TGTGCCAGCAGCTTTAGCGGGGGGAACCATGAGCAGTTCTTC. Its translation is CASSFSGGNHEQFF. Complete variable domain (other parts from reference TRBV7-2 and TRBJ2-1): GAGVSQSPSNKVTEKGKDVELRCDPISGHTALYWYRQSLGQGLEFLIYFQGNSAPDKSGLPSDRFSAERTGGSVSTLTIQRTQQEDSAVYLCASSFSGGNHEQFFGPGTRLTVL.

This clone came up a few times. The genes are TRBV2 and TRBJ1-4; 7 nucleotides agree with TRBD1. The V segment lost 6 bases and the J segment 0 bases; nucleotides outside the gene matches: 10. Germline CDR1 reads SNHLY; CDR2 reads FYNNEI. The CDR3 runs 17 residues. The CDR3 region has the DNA TGTGCCAGCAGGGATACAGGGGAGCTTTCAACTAATGAAAAACTGTTTTTT. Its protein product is CASRDTGELSTNEKLFF.

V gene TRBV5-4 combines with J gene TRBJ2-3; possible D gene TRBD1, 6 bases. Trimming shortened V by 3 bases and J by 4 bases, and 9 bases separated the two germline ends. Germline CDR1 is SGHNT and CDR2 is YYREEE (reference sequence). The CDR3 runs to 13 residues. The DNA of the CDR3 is TGTGCCAGCAGCTCACAGGGAGCAGATACGCAGTATTTT. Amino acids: CASSSQGADTQYF.

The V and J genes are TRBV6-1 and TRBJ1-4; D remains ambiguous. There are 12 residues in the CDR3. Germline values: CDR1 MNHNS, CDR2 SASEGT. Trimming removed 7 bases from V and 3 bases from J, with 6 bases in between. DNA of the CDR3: TGTGCCAGCACCAGGTCTAATGAAAAACTGTTTTTT. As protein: CASTRSNEKLFF.

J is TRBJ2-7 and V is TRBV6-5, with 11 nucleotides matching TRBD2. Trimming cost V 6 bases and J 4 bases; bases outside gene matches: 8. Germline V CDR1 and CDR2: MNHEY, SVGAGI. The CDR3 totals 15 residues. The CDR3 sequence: CASRWETSGAYEQYF. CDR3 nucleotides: TGTGCCAGCAGATGGGAGACTAGCGGGGCTTACGAGCAGTACTTC.

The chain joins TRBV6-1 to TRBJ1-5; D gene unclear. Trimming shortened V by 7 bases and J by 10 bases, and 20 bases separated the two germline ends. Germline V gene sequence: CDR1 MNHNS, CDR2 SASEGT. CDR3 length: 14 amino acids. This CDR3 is CASNPDWLGDPQHF. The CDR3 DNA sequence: TGTGCCAGCAACCCCGACTGGCTGGGTGACCCCCAGCATTTT.

The CDR3 DNA follows: TGTGCCAGCAGTGACACCGGACTAGCGGGGCAGTTCTTC. It translates to CASSDTGLAGQFF. The chain recombines TRBV6-4 with TRBJ2-1; 11 nucleotides align to TRBD2. This CDR3 is built from 13 residues. V was clipped by 2 bases and J by 12 bases; unmatched bases: 3. CDR1 is MRHNA and CDR2 is SNTAGT in the germline V gene.

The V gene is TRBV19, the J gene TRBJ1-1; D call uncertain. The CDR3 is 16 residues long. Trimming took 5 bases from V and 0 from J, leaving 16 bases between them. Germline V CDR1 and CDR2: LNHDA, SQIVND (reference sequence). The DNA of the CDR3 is TGTGCCAGTAGTCGTGGCAGAACGATAATGAACACTGAAGCTTTCTTT. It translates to CASSRGRTIMNTEAFF.

The CDR3 DNA is TGCGCCAGCAGCTTGGATCAGGCAGGCTATGGCTACACCTTC. It specifies CASSLDQAGYGYTF. The chain joins TRBV5-1 to TRBJ1-2; D uncertain. V gave up 0 bases and J gave up 4 bases, with 10 bases separating them. Per the germline V gene, CDR1 is SGHRS and CDR2 is YFSETQ. This CDR3 is built from 14 residues.

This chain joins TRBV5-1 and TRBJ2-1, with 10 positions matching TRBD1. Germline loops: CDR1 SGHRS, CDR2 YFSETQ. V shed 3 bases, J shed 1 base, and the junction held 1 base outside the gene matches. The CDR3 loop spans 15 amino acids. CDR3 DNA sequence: TGCGCCAGCAGCTGGGGACAGGGGTCCTACAATGAGCAGTTCTTC. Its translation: CASSWGQGSYNEQFF.

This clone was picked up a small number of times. In nucleotides, the CDR3 is TGTGCCAGCAGCGCCGGACAGGGAACGGGAAAACTGTTTTTT. Residues: CASSAGQGTGKLFF. The rearrangement joins TRBV7-2 to TRBJ1-4; TRBD1 matches at 8 bases. This CDR3 spans 14 amino acids. The germline CDR1 and CDR2 sequences are SGHTA and FQGNSA. Germline trimming cut 5 bases from V and 10 bases from J; bases unmatched to any gene: 9.

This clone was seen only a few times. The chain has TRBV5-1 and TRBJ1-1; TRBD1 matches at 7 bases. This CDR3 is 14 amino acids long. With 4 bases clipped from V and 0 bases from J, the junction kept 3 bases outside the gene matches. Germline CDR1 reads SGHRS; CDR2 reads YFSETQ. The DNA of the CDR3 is TGCGCCAGCAGCCGGGACAGCATGAACACTGAAGCTTTCTTT. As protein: CASSRDSMNTEAFF.

In nucleotides, the CDR3 is TGTGCCATCAGAAGAGACGGACTCTCGAGTGGCTACACCTTC. Protein product: CAIRRDGLSSGYTF. V and J are TRBV10-3 and TRBJ1-2; D remains ambiguous. V dropped 6 bases and J dropped 7 bases, with 18 bases sitting between them. Germline V gives CDR1 ENHRY, CDR2 SYGVKD. The CDR3 has 14 residues.

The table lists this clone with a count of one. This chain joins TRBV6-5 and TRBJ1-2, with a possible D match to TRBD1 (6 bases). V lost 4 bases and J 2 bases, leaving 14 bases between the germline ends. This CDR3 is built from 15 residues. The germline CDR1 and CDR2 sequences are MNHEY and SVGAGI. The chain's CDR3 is CASSFALTGNYGYTF. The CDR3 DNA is TGTGCCAGCAGTTTCGCCCTCACAGGGAACTATGGCTACACCTTC.

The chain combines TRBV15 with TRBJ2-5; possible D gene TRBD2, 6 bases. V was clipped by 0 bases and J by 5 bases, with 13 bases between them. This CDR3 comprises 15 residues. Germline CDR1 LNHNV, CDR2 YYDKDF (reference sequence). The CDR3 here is CATSRDLEGRETQYF. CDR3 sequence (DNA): TGTGCCACCAGCAGAGATTTGGAGGGCAGGGAGACCCAGTACTTC.

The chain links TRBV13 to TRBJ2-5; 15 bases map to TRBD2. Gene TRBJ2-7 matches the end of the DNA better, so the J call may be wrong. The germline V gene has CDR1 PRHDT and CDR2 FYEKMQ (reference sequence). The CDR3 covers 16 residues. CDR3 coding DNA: TGTGCCAGCAGCCCTCGGACTAGCGGGAGGGTCTACGAGCAGTACTTC. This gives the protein CASSPRTSGRVYEQYF.

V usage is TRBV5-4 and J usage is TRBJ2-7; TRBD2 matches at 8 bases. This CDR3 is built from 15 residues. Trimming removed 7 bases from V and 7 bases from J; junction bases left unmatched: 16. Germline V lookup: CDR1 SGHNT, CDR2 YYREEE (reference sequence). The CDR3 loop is CASGPPLAGGGEQYF. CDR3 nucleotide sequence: TGTGCCAGCGGCCCCCCCTTGGCGGGGGGAGGAGAGCAGTACTTC.

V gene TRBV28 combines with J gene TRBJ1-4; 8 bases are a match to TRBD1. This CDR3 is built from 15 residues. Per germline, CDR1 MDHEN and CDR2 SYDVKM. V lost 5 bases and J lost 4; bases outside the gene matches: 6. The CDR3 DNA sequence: TGTGCCAGCAGTGCAGGACAGGGATATAATGAAAAACTGTTTTTT. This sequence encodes CASSAGQGYNEKLFF.

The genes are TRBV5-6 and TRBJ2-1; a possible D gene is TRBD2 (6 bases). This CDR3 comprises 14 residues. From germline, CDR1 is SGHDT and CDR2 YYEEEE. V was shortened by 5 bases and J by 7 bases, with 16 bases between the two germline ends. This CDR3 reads CASSKETRRNEQFF. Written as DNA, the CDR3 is TGTGCCAGCAGTAAGGAGACTAGAAGGAATGAGCAGTTCTTC.

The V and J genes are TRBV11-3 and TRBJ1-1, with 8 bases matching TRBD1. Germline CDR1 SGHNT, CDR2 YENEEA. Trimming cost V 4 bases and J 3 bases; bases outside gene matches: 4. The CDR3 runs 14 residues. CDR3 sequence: CASSSDRGYTEAFF. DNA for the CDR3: TGTGCCAGCAGCTCTGACAGGGGATACACTGAAGCTTTCTTT.

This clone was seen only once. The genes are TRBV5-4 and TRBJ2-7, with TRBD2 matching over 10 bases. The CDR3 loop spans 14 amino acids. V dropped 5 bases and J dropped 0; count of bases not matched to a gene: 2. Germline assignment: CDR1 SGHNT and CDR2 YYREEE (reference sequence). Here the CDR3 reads CASRVAGGSYEQYF. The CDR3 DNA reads TGTGCCAGCAGGGTAGCGGGGGGCTCCTACGAGCAGTACTTC.

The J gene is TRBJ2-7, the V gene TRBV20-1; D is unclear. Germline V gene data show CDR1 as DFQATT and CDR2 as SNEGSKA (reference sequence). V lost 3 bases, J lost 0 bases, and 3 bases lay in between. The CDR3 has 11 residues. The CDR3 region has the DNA TGCAGTGCTAGCAGCTCCTACGAGCAGTACTTC. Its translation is CSASSSYEQYF.

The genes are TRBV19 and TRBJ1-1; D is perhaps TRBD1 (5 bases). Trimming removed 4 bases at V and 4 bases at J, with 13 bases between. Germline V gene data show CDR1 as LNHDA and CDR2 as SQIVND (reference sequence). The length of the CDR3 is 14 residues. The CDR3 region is CASSNSGGGTEAFF. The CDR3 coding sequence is TGTGCCAGTAGTAACTCCGGGGGGGGCACTGAAGCTTTCTTT.